This passage covers 21 T cell receptor beta chains from one sample sequenced in a study of radiation and T cells in renal cell carcinoma. Time point defined: baseline pretreatment blood. Treatment noted: 15 Gy SBRT to primary tumor, nephrectomy 4 weeks later. Sequencing used immunoSEQ multiplex PCR; TCRdb keeps in-frame clones, though not all of them. The sample holds 45,000 to 65,000 clones, around 80% seen once. Sequenced material: blood, taken from a patient whose treatment included radiotherapy and nephrectomy. These receptors came from a man aged 55 to 69 with renal cell carcinoma.

The V gene is TRBV30, the J gene TRBJ2-1; D is perhaps TRBD1 (5 bases). With 5 bases removed from V and 5 bases from J, the gap between germline ends came to 7 bases. Looked up from germline, CDR1 is GTSNPN and CDR2 is SVGIG (reference sequence). CDR3 length: 11 residues. CDR3 protein: CAWAQDNEQFF. CDR3 sequence (DNA): TGTGCCTGGGCACAGGACAATGAGCAGTTCTTC.

The chain employs TRBV15 and TRBJ2-2; D may be TRBD2 (5 bases). Germline V lookup: CDR1 LNHNV, CDR2 YYDKDF (reference sequence). The CDR3 length is 15 residues. V lost 0 bases, J lost 7 bases, and 12 bases lay in between. The chain's CDR3 is CATSRELVLGGELFF. The CDR3 nucleotides are TGTGCCACCAGCAGAGAACTAGTCCTCGGCGGGGAGCTGTTTTTT.

The CDR3 is CASSEGSENSPLHF. The CDR3 DNA sequence: TGTGCCAGCAGTGAAGGGTCAGAGAATTCACCCCTCCACTTT. The chain joins TRBV25-1 to TRBJ1-6; no definite D call. Trimming took 2 bases from V and 7 from J, leaving 9 bases between them. The CDR3 loop spans 14 amino acids. Per the germline V gene, CDR1 is MGHDK and CDR2 is SYGVNS.

The chain has TRBV4-3 and TRBJ1-2; tentative D call: TRBD1 (5 bases). V was pared by 0 bases and J by 11 bases, with 13 bases between. CDR1 and CDR2 from the germline V gene are LGHNA and YSLEER. The CDR3 loop spans 13 amino acids. The CDR3 nucleotides are TGCGCCAGCAGCCAAGATCAGGGCCGTGCATACACCTTC. It yields the protein CASSQDQGRAYTF.

This clone was recorded only once. V is TRBV30 and J is TRBJ2-3, with 9 bases lining up with TRBD2. The V segment lost 3 bases and the J segment 8 bases; nucleotides outside the gene matches: 27. The CDR3 contains 20 residues. CDR1 is GTSNPN, CDR2 SVGIG, per germline (reference sequence). Here the CDR3 reads CAWSGARTHGTSYYQVTQYF. CDR3 nucleotide sequence: TGTGCCTGGAGCGGTGCCAGAACCCACGGGACTAGCTATTATCAAGTTACGCAGTATTTT.

This clone has a single count. The J gene is TRBJ2-1, the V gene TRBV7-3, with 9 bases that match TRBD2. Trimming removed 1 base from V and 5 bases from J; junction bases left unmatched: 6. Germline V gene sequence: CDR1 SGHTA, CDR2 FQGTGA. This CDR3 spans 16 amino acids. This chain's CDR3 is CASSLRGAGGNNEQFF. The CDR3 DNA is TGTGCCAGCAGCTTAAGAGGTGCGGGAGGGAACAATGAGCAGTTCTTC.

J is TRBJ1-2 and V is TRBV10-1; D is possibly TRBD1 (6 bases). Trimming removed 10 bases at V and 0 bases at J, with 15 bases between. Germline CDR1 WNHNN, CDR2 SYGVQD (reference sequence). The CDR3 spans 14 residues. DNA for the CDR3: TGCGCCACGGGACACGGGCAGCCTAACTATGGCTACACCTTC. Its translation: CATGHGQPNYGYTF.

The chain has TRBV5-4 and TRBJ2-1, with D perhaps assigned TRBD1 or TRBD2 (6 bases each). Germline V gene lookup returns CDR1 SGHNT and CDR2 YYREEE (reference sequence). This CDR3 comprises 16 residues. Trimming took off 4 bases at V and 2 bases at J, with 16 bases between the two ends. CDR3 region: CASSHGGLVTYNEQFF. The CDR3 DNA is TGTGCCAGCAGCCATGGGGGGCTAGTTACCTACAATGAGCAGTTCTTC.

V and J are TRBV18 and TRBJ1-3, with D unclear. The V end lost 2 bases, the J end lost 3 bases, and 11 bases lay between the germline ends. Per the germline V gene, CDR1 is KGHSH and CDR2 is LQKENI. The CDR3 length is 15 residues. CDR3 in DNA: TGTGCCAGCTCACCAAACGCCTTAAGTGGAAACACCATATATTTT. This sequence encodes CASSPNALSGNTIYF.

In this sample, this clone turned up once. CDR3 DNA sequence: TGTGCCAGCAGCTTAGACCCCGTACGGGAGCTGTTTTTT. This sequence encodes CASSLDPVRELFF. V is TRBV11-3 and J is TRBJ2-2; D gene ambiguous. CDR1 and CDR2 (germline): SGHNT, YENEEA. With 0 bases removed from V and 9 bases from J, the gap between germline ends came to 8 bases. The CDR3 totals 13 residues.

The rearrangement links TRBV18 to TRBJ1-1; weak D call: TRBD1 (6 bases). The V gene lost 1 base and the J gene lost 3 bases, with 12 bases spanning the gap. The CDR3 sequence is 15 residues long. Germline lookup yields CDR1 KGHSH and CDR2 LQKENI. In nucleotides, the CDR3 is TGTGCCAGCTCACCACTACAGGGTGGTCACACTGAAGCTTTCTTT. It translates to CASSPLQGGHTEAFF.

The chain uses TRBV7-8 and TRBJ2-2; 8 bases are a match to TRBD2. The J segment lost 0 bases and the V segment lost 0 bases, leaving 3 bases of the junction unmatched. This CDR3 is built from 17 residues. In germline, CDR1 is SGHVS, CDR2 FQNEAQ. CDR3 nucleotide sequence: TGTGCCAGCAGCTTAGCCTCGACTAGCGCGAACACCGGGGAGCTGTTTTTT. This translates into CASSLASTSANTGELFF.

The chain has TRBV29-1 and TRBJ1-2; D gene ambiguous. Trimming left V 4 bases short and J 5 bases short, with 17 bases between. The V gene's germline CDR1 is SQVTM and CDR2 ANQGSEA. There are 14 residues in the CDR3. CDR3 sequence (DNA): TGCAGCGTTGGCGGGGAGGGCGGCATATATGGCTACACCTTC. Encoded protein: CSVGGEGGIYGYTF. The entire variable domain, with the rest obtained from reference TRBV29-1 and TRBJ1-2, is as follows: SAVISQKPSRDICQRGTSLTIQCQVDSQVTMMFWYRQQPGQSLTLIATANQGSEATYESGFVIDKFPISRPNLTFSTLTVSNMSPEDSSIYLCSVGGEGGIYGYTFGSGTRLTVV.

The genes are TRBV7-9 and TRBJ1-3; no definite D call. The CDR3 has 15 residues. Trimming removed 1 base at V and 4 bases at J, with 11 bases between. Germline CDR1 reads SEHNR; CDR2 reads FQNEAQ (reference sequence). The CDR3 DNA is TGTGCCAGCAGCTTAGGCTCGAACGCCGGAAACACCATATATTTT. Its translation is CASSLGSNAGNTIYF. Variable domain in full (rest from reference TRBV7-9 and TRBJ1-3): DTGVSQNPRHKITKRGQNVTFRCDPISEHNRLYWYRQTLGQGPEFLTYFQNEAQLEKSRLLSDRFSAERPKGSFSTLEIQRTEQGDSAMYLCASSLGSNAGNTIYFGEGSWLTVV.

The rearrangement links TRBV27 to TRBJ2-5; D is unclear. This CDR3 contains 14 residues. The V end lost 2 bases, the J end lost 5 bases, and 12 bases lay between the germline ends. Germline-derived CDR1 and CDR2 are MNHEY and SMNVEV (reference sequence). The CDR3 protein is CASSLGLVGETQYF. DNA of the CDR3: TGTGCCAGCAGTTTAGGTCTCGTGGGGGAGACCCAGTACTTC.

The chain carries TRBV9 and TRBJ2-1, with a possible D match to TRBD2 (6 bases). The ends were cut back, 0 bases at V and 7 bases at J, with 17 bases in the middle. CDR1 is SGDLS, CDR2 YYNGEE, per germline. This CDR3 spans 16 amino acids. CDR3: CASSVGVTGRENEQFF. The CDR3 coding sequence is TGTGCCAGCAGCGTAGGTGTGACGGGGCGGGAAAATGAGCAGTTCTTC. Together with reference TRBV9 and TRBJ2-1, the CDR3 gives the full variable domain: DSGVTQTPKHLITATGQRVTLRCSPRSGDLSVYWYQQSLDQGLQFLIQYYNGEERAKGNILERFSAQQFPDLHSELNLSSLELGDSALYFCASSVGVTGRENEQFFGPGTRLTVL.

The gene calls are TRBV2 and TRBJ2-5, with 7 nucleotides matching TRBD2. The end of the DNA fits TRBJ2-7 better, so the J call may be wrong. From germline, CDR1 is SNHLY and CDR2 FYNNEI. The CDR3 contains 14 residues. The CDR3 DNA is TGTGCCAGCAGTGTAGGAGGGGAGGGCTACGAGCAGTACTTC. This gives the protein CASSVGGEGYEQYF.

This clone was detected only once. The chain carries TRBV18 and TRBJ2-1, with D perhaps matching TRBD1 or TRBD2 (6 bases each). Germline V lookup: CDR1 KGHSH, CDR2 LQKENI. There are 15 residues in the CDR3. V was cut by 4 bases and J by 6 bases, with 16 bases left in between. The CDR3 sequence: CASSRQEGGSNEQFF. The CDR3 bases are TGTGCCAGCTCACGACAAGAAGGGGGGAGCAATGAGCAGTTCTTC.

A word on this clone: It is unclear where the CDR3 begins or ends on the DNA, so no DNA is shown, and the CDR3 is as TCRdb lists it. The chain employs TRBV2 and TRBJ1-4. The CDR3 totals 14 residues, both ends included. The germline gives CDR1 SNHLY, CDR2 FYNNEI. Here the CDR3 reads CASILERLGEELFF.

The V and J genes are TRBV6-4 and TRBJ2-1, with 7 bases fitting TRBD2. This CDR3 is built from 16 residues. The germline CDR1 and CDR2 sequences are MRHNA and SNTAGT. J lost 2 bases, V lost 6 bases, and 10 bases had no gene match. For the CDR3, the DNA is TGTGCCAGCAGGGGGGGAGGGACTCTTGCCTACAATGAGCAGTTCTTC. As protein: CASRGGGTLAYNEQFF.

The chain recombines TRBV5-4 with TRBJ2-3; D is unclear. The germline CDR1 and CDR2 sequences are SGHNT and YYREEE (reference sequence). V was shortened by 4 bases and J by 0 bases, with 9 bases between the two germline ends. The CDR3 totals 14 residues. The CDR3 DNA reads as TGTGCCAGCAGCCGAGCAGCTAGCACAGATACGCAGTATTTT. It codes for CASSRAASTDTQYF.